Listed below are T cell receptor beta chains from one sample, sequenced in a study of CD8 T cells in ankylosing spondylitis. TCRdb processed the 5' RACE reads anew with MiXCR; each CDR3 protein has one entry. The sample includes approximately 440,000 distinct CDR3 sequences, roughly 17% of them seen just once. Sequenced: blood, either unsorted or a sorted T cell fraction (not recorded which). The origin of the receptors is a male donor with ankylosing spondylitis. Both conserved end residues are part of each CDR3. A D gene is named only where the DNA matches it firmly. Size is omitted from some rows. Given values are once, few, many or a class for expanded clones.

abundance	v_gene	j_gene	d_gene	CDR3aa	CDR3nt
few	TRBV4-1	TRBJ2-5	.	CASSPQGGTIMGETQYF	TGCGCCAGCAGCCCACAAGGGGGGACTATCATGGGGGAGACCCAGTACTTC
.	TRBV4-3	TRBJ2-3	.	CASSVGGSTDTQYF	TGCGCCAGCAGCGTGGGGGGCTCCACAGATACGCAGTATTTT
few	TRBV3-1	TRBJ2-7	.	CASSSSGAASYEQYF	TGTGCCAGCAGTTCTTCCGGGGCAGCCTCCTACGAGCAGTACTTC
few	TRBV5-1	TRBJ2-5	TRBD2	CASSIGLAGYQETQYF	TGCGCCAGCAGCATTGGACTAGCGGGGTACCAAGAGACCCAGTACTTC
.	TRBV11-2	TRBJ2-3	.	CASSTLTPSATDTQYF	TGTGCCAGCAGCACATTAACCCCGTCGGCCACAGATACGCAGTATTTT
.	TRBV7-6	TRBJ2-6	TRBD2	CASSPRLAGDAGANVLTF	TGTGCCAGCAGCCCACGACTAGCGGGAGACGCTGGGGCCAACGTCCTGACTTTC
few	TRBV25-1	TRBJ2-1	.	CATGWEREQFF	TGTGCCACCGGATGGGAGCGGGAGCAGTTCTTC
.	TRBV7-9	TRBJ2-7	TRBD2	CASSLGSGGYEQYF	TGTGCCAGCAGCTTAGGTAGCGGGGGCTACGAGCAGTACTTC
.	TRBV20-1	TRBJ1-4	.	CSARGATNEKLFF	TGCAGTGCTAGAGGGGCAACTAATGAAAAACTGTTTTTT
few	TRBV19	TRBJ1-1	.	CASSMTLMNTEAFF	TGTGCCAGTAGTATGACACTCATGAACACTGAAGCTTTCTTT
few	TRBV6-1	TRBJ1-1	.	CASSTSTGTFFMNTEAFF	TGTGCCAGCAGTACCTCCACAGGCACATTTTTCATGAACACTGAAGCTTTCTTT
.	TRBV15	TRBJ2-7	TRBD1	CATSRSLSWTGGTSYEQYF	TGTGCCACCAGCAGGTCCTTGTCATGGACAGGGGGTACCTCCTACGAGCAGTACTTC
.	TRBV18	TRBJ1-6	TRBD1	CASSSTGTDNSPLHF	TGTGCCAGCTCCAGTACCGGGACAGACAATTCACCCCTCCACTTT
.	TRBV7-6	TRBJ2-2	TRBD1	CASGPGQINTGELFF	TGTGCCAGCGGACCGGGACAGATTAACACCGGGGAGCTGTTTTTT
.	TRBV5-1	TRBJ1-1	TRBD1	CASSLTPGQGSYTEAFF	TGCGCCAGCAGCTTGACCCCAGGACAGGGCAGCTACACTGAAGCTTTCTTT
.	TRBV20-1	TRBJ2-3	TRBD1	CSASPPKGAGADTQYF	TGCAGTGCTTCCCCCCCGAAGGGGGCGGGTGCAGATACGCAGTATTTT
.	TRBV20-1	TRBJ2-7	.	CSAREPKQGGEQYF	TGCAGTGCTAGAGAGCCCAAACAGGGAGGCGAGCAGTACTTC
few	TRBV7-8	TRBJ1-6	TRBD1	CASSWTGHNSPLHF	TGTGCCAGCAGCTGGACAGGGCACAATTCACCCCTCCACTTT
.	TRBV9	TRBJ2-7	.	CASSVEDSPYEQYF	TGTGCCAGCAGCGTAGAGGATTCACCCTACGAGCAGTACTTC
few	TRBV5-1	TRBJ2-1	TRBD2	CASSSLPSGNIIYNEQFF	TGCGCCAGCAGCTCTTTACCAAGCGGGAACATCATCTACAATGAGCAGTTCTTC
few	TRBV20-1	TRBJ1-6	.	CSATSPFARGPRGYGSPLHF	TGCAGTGCCACATCCCCCTTTGCGAGGGGCCCCCGGGGGTATGGTTCACCCCTCCACTTT
many	TRBV7-9	TRBJ2-3	TRBD2	CASSPWTSASTDTQYF	TGTGCCAGCAGCCCGTGGACTAGCGCAAGCACAGATACGCAGTATTTT
many	TRBV12-3/TRBV12-4	TRBJ1-1	TRBD1	CASSLTPHDRGKNTEAFF	TGTGCCAGCAGTTTAACCCCTCACGACAGGGGGAAAAACACTGAAGCTTTCTTT
.	TRBV10-3	TRBJ2-7	.	CAISELGVDEQYF	TGTGCCATCAGTGAGCTCGGTGTGGACGAGCAGTACTTC
few	TRBV12-3/TRBV12-4	TRBJ1-6	.	CASSFRTANSPLHF	TGTGCCAGCAGTTTCCGAACAGCCAATTCACCCCTCCACTTT
few	TRBV5-5	TRBJ1-6	TRBD1	CASSSTGVLVVPPLHF	TGTGCCAGCAGCTCGACAGGGGTCTTAGTAGTTCCACCCCTCCACTTT
few	TRBV18	TRBJ2-1	.	CASSKSGGEQFF	TGTGCCAGCTCAAAAAGCGGCGGTGAGCAGTTCTTC
many	TRBV18	TRBJ2-7	.	CASSPGGEQYF	TGTGCCAGCAGCCCCGGAGGGGAGCAGTACTTC
few	TRBV14	TRBJ2-5	TRBD1	CASSQVGGQGQETQYF	TGTGCCAGCAGCCAAGTTGGAGGACAGGGCCAAGAGACCCAGTACTTC
many	TRBV12-3/TRBV12-4	TRBJ2-1	TRBD2	CASSFRLADDNEQFF	TGTGCCAGCAGTTTTCGGCTAGCGGATGACAATGAGCAGTTCTTC
.	TRBV20-1	TRBJ2-7	.	CSARIAGTSYEQYF	TGCAGTGCTAGAATCGCGGGGACCTCCTACGAGCAGTACTTC
.	TRBV7-8	TRBJ1-6	.	CASSLGLIANSPLHF	TGTGCCAGCAGCTTGGGCCTCATCGCGAATTCACCCCTCCACTTT
.	TRBV3-1	TRBJ2-5	TRBD2	CASSQASSGRLETQYF	TGTGCCAGCAGCCAAGCCTCTAGCGGGAGATTAGAGACCCAGTACTTC
few	TRBV20-1	TRBJ2-7	.	CSAGDTYEQYF	TGCAGTGCTGGGGACACCTACGAGCAGTACTTC
.	TRBV12-3/TRBV12-4	TRBJ2-7	.	CASSPEQVAYEQYF	TGTGCCAGCAGCCCCGAACAGGTGGCCTACGAGCAGTACTTC
few	TRBV7-3	TRBJ2-7	.	CASSYGVGEQYF	TGTGCCAGCAGCTATGGGGTTGGCGAGCAGTACTTC
many	TRBV20-1	TRBJ2-1	TRBD2	CSALRTSGRGEQFF	TGCAGTGCTTTAAGGACTAGCGGGAGGGGTGAGCAGTTCTTC
few	TRBV20-1	TRBJ1-3	.	CSASLQTGNTIYF	TGCAGTGCTAGCCTACAGACAGGAAACACCATATATTTT